This T cell receptor (beta chain) was profiled in a study of cytomegalovirus exposure and HLA in healthy donors. Overall study context: The 110 or so validation repertoires were produced on the same platform as the 550 to 750 repertoires of the first cohort. This was reported in a later analysis.

The CDR3 consists of 18 residues. V dropped 2 bases and J dropped 0 bases, with 20 bases sitting between them. The V gene's germline CDR1 is GTSNPN and CDR2 SVGIG (reference sequence). Measured with immunoSEQ multiplex PCR; TCRdb has only the in-frame clones, and not every one. The data show 70,000 to 75,000 clones, just under 95% seen once. Turning to this clone: The antigen is undetermined.

Study findings and constraints: Among the CMV-associated chains, three were confirmed in vitro as specific for CMV antigens. It was reported that the classifier diagnosed cytomegalovirus status with high specificity and sensitivity in both the original and validation cohorts.

Sequences were obtained from PBMCs. This receptor was obtained from a woman aged 18-30 years in good health and CMV-seropositive. The chain couples TRBV30 to TRBJ1-5; a weak D match, TRBD1 (6 bases). In DNA form, the CDR3 reads TGTGCCTGGAGTTCATTCTCCCCAGGGGTGTATAGCAATCAGCCCCAGCATTTT. It translates to CAWSSFSPGVYSNQPQHF.